This T cell receptor beta chain was documented in a study of cytomegalovirus exposure and HLA in healthy donors. The ends were cut back, 5 bases at V and 0 bases at J, with 5 bases in the middle. Germline assignment: CDR1 MNHEY and CDR2 SVGAGI. The CDR3 is 13 residues long. Regarding the study as a whole: Confirmation in vitro established that a few CMV-associated chains were specific for CMV antigens. Researchers catalogued 164 TCR beta chains as cytomegalovirus-associated.

From the 120-subject validation cohort, which was separate from the approximately 700-subject first cohort, the donors were drawn. Clones were read by immunoSEQ multiplex PCR, and TCRdb kept only the in-frame ones, dropping some. The table has over 150,000 clones, roughly 88% seen once. This clone was seen a handful of times. Antigen: not known. Specimen: PBMCs. V gene TRBV6-5 combines with J gene TRBJ1-5; TRBD1 is a possible D gene (5 bases). This receptor was taken from a woman in her thirties in good health and CMV-seropositive. For the CDR3, the DNA is TGTGCCAGCAGTACAGGTAGCAATCAGCCCCAGCATTTT. It specifies CASSTGSNQPQHF.